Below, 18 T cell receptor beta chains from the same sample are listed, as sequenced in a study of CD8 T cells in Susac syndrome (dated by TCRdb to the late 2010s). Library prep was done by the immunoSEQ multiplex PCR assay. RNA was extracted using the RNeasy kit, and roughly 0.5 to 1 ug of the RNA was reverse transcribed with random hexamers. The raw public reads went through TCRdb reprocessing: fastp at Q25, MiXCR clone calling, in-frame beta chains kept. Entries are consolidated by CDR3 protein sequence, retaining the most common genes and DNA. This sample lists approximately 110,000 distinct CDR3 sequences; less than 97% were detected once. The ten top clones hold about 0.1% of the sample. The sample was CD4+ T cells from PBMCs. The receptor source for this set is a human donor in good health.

The DNA for the CDR3 is TGCGCCAGCAGCCAACGGGGACGGGGGCGAGGGCTTCTGGAGACCCAGTACTTC. This sequence encodes CASSQRGRGRGLLETQYF. The chain carries TRBV4-3 and TRBJ2-5, with D possibly called TRBD1 or TRBD2 (6 bases each). V lost 2 bases and J 5 bases, leaving 24 bases between the germline ends. This CDR3 is built from 18 residues. Germline values: CDR1 LGHNA, CDR2 YSLEER.

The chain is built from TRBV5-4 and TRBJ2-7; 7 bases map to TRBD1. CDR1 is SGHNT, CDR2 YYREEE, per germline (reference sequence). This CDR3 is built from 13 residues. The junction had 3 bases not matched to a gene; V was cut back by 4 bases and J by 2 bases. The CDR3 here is CASSTGTAYEQYF. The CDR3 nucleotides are TGTGCCAGCAGCACTGGGACAGCCTACGAGCAGTACTTC.

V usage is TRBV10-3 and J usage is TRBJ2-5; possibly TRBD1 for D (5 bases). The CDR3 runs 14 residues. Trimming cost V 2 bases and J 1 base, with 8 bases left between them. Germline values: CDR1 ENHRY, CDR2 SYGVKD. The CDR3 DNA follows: TGTGCCATCAGTGAGCAGGGCGTCCAAGAGACCCAGTACTTC. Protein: CAISEQGVQETQYF.

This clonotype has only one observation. The CDR3, as DNA: TGCGCCAGCAGCCGCGGGGGCGTGGAGACCCAGTACTTC. Encoded protein: CASSRGGVETQYF. The gene calls are TRBV4-1 and TRBJ2-5, with D possibly being TRBD2 (7 bases). The CDR3 contains 13 residues. Trimming took 4 bases from V and 5 from J, leaving 11 bases between them. CDR1 is MGHRA and CDR2 is YSYEKL in the germline V gene.

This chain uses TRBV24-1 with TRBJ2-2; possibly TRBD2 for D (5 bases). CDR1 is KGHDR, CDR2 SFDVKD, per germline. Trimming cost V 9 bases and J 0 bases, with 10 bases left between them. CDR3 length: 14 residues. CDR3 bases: TGTGCCACCCGGGGAAGGGCGAACACCGGGGAGCTGTTTTTT. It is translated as CATRGRANTGELFF.

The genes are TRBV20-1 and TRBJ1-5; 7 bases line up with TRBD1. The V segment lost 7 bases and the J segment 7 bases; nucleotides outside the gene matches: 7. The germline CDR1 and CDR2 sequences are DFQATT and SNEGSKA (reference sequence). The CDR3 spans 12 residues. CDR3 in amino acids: CSGTTGPQPQHF. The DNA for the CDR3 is TGCAGTGGGACGACAGGGCCCCAGCCCCAGCATTTT.

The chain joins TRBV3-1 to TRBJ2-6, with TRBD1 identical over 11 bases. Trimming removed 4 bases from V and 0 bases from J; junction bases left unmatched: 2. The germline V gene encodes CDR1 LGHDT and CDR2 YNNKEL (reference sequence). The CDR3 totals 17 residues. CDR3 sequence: CASSLGTGGSGANVLTF. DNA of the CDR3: TGTGCCAGCAGCCTCGGGACAGGGGGCTCTGGGGCCAACGTCCTGACTTTC.

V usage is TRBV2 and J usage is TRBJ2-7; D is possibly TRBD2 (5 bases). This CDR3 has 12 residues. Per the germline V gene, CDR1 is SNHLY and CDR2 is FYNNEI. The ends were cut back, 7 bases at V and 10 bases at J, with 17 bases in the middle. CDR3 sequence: CASTTVRESQYF. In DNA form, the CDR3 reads TGTGCCAGCACCACCGTACGGGAATCCCAGTACTTC.

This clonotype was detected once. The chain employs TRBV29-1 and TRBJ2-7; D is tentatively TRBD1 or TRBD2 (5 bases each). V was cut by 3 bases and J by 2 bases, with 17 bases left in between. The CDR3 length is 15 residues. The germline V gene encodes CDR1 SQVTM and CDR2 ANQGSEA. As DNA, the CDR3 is TGCAGCGTTGAGACTATCCGGGACGGAGCCTACGAGCAGTACTTC. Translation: CSVETIRDGAYEQYF.

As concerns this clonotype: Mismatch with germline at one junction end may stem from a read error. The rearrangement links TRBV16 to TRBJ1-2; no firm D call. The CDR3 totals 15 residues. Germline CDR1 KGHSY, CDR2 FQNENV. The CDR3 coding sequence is TGTGCCAGCAGTCAATCGCCCACCGAGAACTATGGCTACACCTTC. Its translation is CASSQSPTENYGYTF.

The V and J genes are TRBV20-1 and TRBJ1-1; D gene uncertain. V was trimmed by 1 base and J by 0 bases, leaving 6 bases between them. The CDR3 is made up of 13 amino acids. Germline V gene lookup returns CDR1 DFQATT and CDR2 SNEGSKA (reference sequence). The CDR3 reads CSARVRVNTEAFF. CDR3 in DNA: TGCAGTGCTAGAGTTAGGGTGAACACTGAAGCTTTCTTT.

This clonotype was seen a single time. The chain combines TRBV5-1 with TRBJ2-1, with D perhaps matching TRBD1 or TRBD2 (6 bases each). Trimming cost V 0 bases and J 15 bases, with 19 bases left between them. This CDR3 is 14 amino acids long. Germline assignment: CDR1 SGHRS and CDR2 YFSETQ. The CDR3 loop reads CASSLEGGRSIWFF. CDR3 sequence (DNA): TGCGCCAGCAGCTTGGAGGGGGGCCGTAGTATTTGGTTCTTC.

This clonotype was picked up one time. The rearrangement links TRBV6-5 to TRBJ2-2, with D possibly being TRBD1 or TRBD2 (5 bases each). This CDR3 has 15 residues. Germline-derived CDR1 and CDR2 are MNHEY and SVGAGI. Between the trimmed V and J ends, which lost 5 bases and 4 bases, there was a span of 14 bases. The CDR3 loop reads CASSNKGPATGELFF. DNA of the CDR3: TGTGCCAGCAGTAATAAGGGACCCGCCACCGGGGAGCTGTTTTTT.

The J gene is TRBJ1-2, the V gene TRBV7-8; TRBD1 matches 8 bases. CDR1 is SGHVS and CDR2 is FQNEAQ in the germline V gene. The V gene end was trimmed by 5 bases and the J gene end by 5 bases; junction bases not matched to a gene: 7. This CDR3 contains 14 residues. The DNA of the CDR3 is TGTGCCAGCAGCCAAGGACAGGGACGGTATGGCTACACCTTC. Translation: CASSQGQGRYGYTF. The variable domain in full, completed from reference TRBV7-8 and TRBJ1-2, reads GAGVSQSPRYKVAKRGQDVALRCDPISGHVSLFWYQQALGQGPEFLTYFQNEAQLDKSGLPSDRFFAERPEGSVSTLKIQRTQQEDSAVYLCASSQGQGRYGYTFGSGTRLTVV.

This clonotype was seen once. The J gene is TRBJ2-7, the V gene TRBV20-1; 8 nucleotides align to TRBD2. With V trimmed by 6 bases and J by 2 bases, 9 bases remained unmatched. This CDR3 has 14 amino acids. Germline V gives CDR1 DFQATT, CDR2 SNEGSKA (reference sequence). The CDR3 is CSAESIAGTYEQYF. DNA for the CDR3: TGCAGTGCCGAGTCAATAGCGGGAACCTACGAGCAGTACTTC.

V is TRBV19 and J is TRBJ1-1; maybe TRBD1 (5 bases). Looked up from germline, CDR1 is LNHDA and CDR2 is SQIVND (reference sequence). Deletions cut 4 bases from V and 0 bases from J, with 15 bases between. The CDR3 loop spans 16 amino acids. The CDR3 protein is CASSSSAGSLNTEAFF. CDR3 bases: TGTGCCAGTAGTAGTAGTGCAGGGTCCCTGAACACTGAAGCTTTCTTT.

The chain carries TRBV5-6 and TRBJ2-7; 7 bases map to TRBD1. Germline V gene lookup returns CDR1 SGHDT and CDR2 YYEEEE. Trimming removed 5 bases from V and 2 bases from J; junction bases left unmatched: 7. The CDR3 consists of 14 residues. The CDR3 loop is CASRTQGSPYEQYF. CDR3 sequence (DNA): TGTGCCAGCAGGACACAGGGGAGTCCCTACGAGCAGTACTTC.

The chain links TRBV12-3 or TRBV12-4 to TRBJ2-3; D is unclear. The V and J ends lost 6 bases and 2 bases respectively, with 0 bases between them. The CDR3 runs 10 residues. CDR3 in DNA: TGTGCCAGCAGCACAGATACGCAGTATTTT. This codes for CASSTDTQYF.